Presented here are 3 T cell receptor beta chains from one specimen sequenced in a study of cytomegalovirus exposure and HLA in healthy donors. Amplification used 60 Vbeta primers and 13 Jbeta primers. Assay: immunoSEQ multiplex PCR; the TCRdb copy retains only in-frame clones and omits some. The sample includes 130,000 to 150,000 clones, roughly 80% of them seen just once. Input material: PBMCs. The origin of the receptors is a man aged 35-49 years in good health and CMV-seropositive.

This clone came up once. The rearrangement uses TRBV4-3 and TRBJ1-6, with 8 bases identical to TRBD1. The germline V gene has CDR1 LGHNA and CDR2 YSLEER. V lost 0 bases, J lost 7 bases, and 11 bases stayed unmatched. The CDR3 runs 18 residues. The CDR3 is CASSQDAQQGARNSPLHF. DNA of the CDR3: TGCGCCAGCAGCCAAGATGCCCAGCAGGGGGCAAGGAATTCACCCCTCCACTTT.

The rearrangement joins TRBV14 to TRBJ2-7; 8 bases agree with TRBD2. Trimming removed 0 bases from V and 6 bases from J; junction bases left unmatched: 13. Germline V gives CDR1 SGHDN, CDR2 FVKESK. This CDR3 comprises 17 residues. The CDR3 loop is CASSQDLTSGQVGEQYF. The CDR3 region has the DNA TGTGCCAGCAGCCAAGATCTTACTAGCGGTCAAGTGGGCGAGCAGTACTTC.

The J gene is TRBJ1-1, the V gene TRBV19; D is unresolved. Germline V gene data show CDR1 as LNHDA and CDR2 as SQIVND (reference sequence). The CDR3 covers 15 residues. V gave up 6 bases and J gave up 0 bases, with 14 bases separating them. The CDR3 nucleotides read TGTGCCAGTAGCAGAATCAGAAACATGAACACTGAAGCTTTCTTT. This sequence encodes CASSRIRNMNTEAFF.